The rows below give T cell receptor beta chains drawn from one sample of a study of T cells in Graves' hyperthyroidism and ophthalmopathy. TCRdb redid the calling of the multiplex PCR reads with MiXCR, one entry per CDR3 protein. The top ten hold about 31% of the sample, which has approximately 370,000 distinct CDR3 sequences, about 16% seen once. Input material: blood. Receptors originate from a woman aged 30 to 39 with Graves' hyperthyroidism. The CDR3 runs from the conserved cysteine through the conserved F or W. D genes are given only for firm matches.

>TRBV7-3|-
CASSLSNDLTDTQYF
>TRBV11-2|-
CASSLGPPRGIGTEAFF
>TRBV29-1|TRBD1
CSVESQDRGYEQYF
>TRBV20-1|-
CSARSQAETNYGYTF
>TRBV12-3/TRBV12-4|-
CASSPSREQYF
>TRBV7-9|TRBD1
CASSSQPGQGRSYEQYF
>TRBV20-1|-
CSAFGSGANVLTF
>TRBV9|TRBD2
CASSGQGMGEGYHEQFF
>TRBV24-1|-
CATSDLGGLTYNEQFF
>TRBV6-1|-
CASSESRYEQYF
>TRBV20-1|TRBD2
CSARRTSGQSYEQYF
>TRBV5-1|-
CASSLTVLGSNEQFF
>TRBV27|-
CASSLSKGSAYEQYF
>TRBV28|TRBD1
CASSQVQGVGSPLHF
>TRBV28|-
CASSVRTPVTGELFF
>TRBV12-3/TRBV12-4|TRBD1
CASSPFDRGSYQETQYF
>TRBV4-1|-
CASSRVLSGRNTGELFF
>TRBV7-3|TRBD2
CASSPNIAGGPREQFF
>TRBV15|-
CATSRSDYSRDTQYF
>TRBV7-9|-
CASSYIFTDTGELFF
>TRBV6-2/TRBV6-3|-
CAGSQTTDTQYF
>TRBV5-8|-
CASSTSGSFLSPYQETQYF
>TRBV6-1|-
CASRPMGTDTQYF
>TRBV28|TRBD2
CASTRTSGSSYEQYF
>TRBV6-2/TRBV6-3|-
CASSINLPGEVGYTF